This T cell receptor beta chain is drawn from a study of CD4+ T cells in melanoma. Here immunoSEQ multiplex PCR was the method, and the copy in TCRdb shows in-frame clones only, minus some. The sample includes nearly 50,000 clones, roughly nine tenths of them seen just once. This clone was picked up one time. The V end was cut by 0 bases, the J end by 4 bases, with 9 bases between. Germline V gene data show CDR1 as ENHRY and CDR2 as SYGVKD. The CDR3 is 14 residues long. The chain joins TRBV10-3 to TRBJ1-2; no firm D call. The sequence derives from a human donor with melanoma. The sequenced material came from peripheral blood. The CDR3 nucleotides read TGTGCCATCAGTGAGTCCGACGGAAGCTATGGCTACACCTTC. Residues: CAISESDGSYGYTF.